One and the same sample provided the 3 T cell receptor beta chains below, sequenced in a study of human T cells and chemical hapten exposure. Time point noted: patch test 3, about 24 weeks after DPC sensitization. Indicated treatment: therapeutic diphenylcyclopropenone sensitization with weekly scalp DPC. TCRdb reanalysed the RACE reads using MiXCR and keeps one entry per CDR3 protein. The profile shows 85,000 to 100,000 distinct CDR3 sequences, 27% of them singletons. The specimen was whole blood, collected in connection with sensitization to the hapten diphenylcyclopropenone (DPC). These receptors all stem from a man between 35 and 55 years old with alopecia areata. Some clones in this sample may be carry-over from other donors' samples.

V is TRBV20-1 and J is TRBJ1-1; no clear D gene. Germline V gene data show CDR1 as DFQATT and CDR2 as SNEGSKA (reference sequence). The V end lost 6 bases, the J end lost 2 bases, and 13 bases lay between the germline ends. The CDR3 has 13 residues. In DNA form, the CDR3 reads TGCAGTGCGACAAGGGAGGTAAACACTGAAGCTTTCTTT. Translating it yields CSATREVNTEAFF.

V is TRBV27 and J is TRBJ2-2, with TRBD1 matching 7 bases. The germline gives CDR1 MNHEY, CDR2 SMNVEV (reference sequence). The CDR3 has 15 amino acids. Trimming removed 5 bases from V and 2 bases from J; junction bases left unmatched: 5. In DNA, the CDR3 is TGTGCCAGCAGTAGGACAGGAGTCAACACCGGGGAGCTGTTTTTT. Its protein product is CASSRTGVNTGELFF.

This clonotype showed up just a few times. The CDR3: CASSAFRPTEQFF. CDR3 nucleotide sequence: TGTGCCAGCAGCGCGTTTCGCCCGACAGAGCAGTTCTTC. The gene calls are TRBV7-2 and TRBJ2-1; no clear D. The CDR3 is 13 amino acids. Trimming took off 5 bases at V and 10 bases at J, with 15 bases between the two ends. The V gene's germline CDR1 is SGHTA and CDR2 FQGNSA.